This section outlines one T cell receptor (beta chain) sequence together with its context. Its antigen is still unknown. The data belong to a study of T cell responses to AZD1222 COVID-19 vaccine. The study, taken as a whole, reports: Donors in the cohort were predominantly white British and more often female, and clonal diversity was possibly underestimated. CD4 TCRs covered the whole spike, strongest at regions 160-218 and 743-854. The repertoires were collected only after the peak T cell response. Nearly half of spike-specific TCRs reportedly target variant regions that are unmutated in the B.1.351 and B.1.1.7 variants.

Sequencing was performed with immunoSEQ multiplex PCR; in TCRdb, only in-frame clones are kept and a portion is missing. The sample yields 120,000 to 150,000 clones, approximately 91% seen once. This sample comprised peripheral blood, obtained 28 days after the second AZD1222 dose. The TCR was taken from an adult who received the AZD1222 COVID-19 vaccine.

CDR3 coding DNA: TGTGCCAGCAGTGAAGTCCCCTATGGCTACACCTTC. The encoded protein is CASSEVPYGYTF. The chain employs TRBV2 and TRBJ1-2; D unresolved. Per the germline V gene, CDR1 is SNHLY and CDR2 is FYNNEI. The V and J ends lost 1 base and 4 bases respectively, with 4 bases between them. This CDR3 is 12 amino acids long.